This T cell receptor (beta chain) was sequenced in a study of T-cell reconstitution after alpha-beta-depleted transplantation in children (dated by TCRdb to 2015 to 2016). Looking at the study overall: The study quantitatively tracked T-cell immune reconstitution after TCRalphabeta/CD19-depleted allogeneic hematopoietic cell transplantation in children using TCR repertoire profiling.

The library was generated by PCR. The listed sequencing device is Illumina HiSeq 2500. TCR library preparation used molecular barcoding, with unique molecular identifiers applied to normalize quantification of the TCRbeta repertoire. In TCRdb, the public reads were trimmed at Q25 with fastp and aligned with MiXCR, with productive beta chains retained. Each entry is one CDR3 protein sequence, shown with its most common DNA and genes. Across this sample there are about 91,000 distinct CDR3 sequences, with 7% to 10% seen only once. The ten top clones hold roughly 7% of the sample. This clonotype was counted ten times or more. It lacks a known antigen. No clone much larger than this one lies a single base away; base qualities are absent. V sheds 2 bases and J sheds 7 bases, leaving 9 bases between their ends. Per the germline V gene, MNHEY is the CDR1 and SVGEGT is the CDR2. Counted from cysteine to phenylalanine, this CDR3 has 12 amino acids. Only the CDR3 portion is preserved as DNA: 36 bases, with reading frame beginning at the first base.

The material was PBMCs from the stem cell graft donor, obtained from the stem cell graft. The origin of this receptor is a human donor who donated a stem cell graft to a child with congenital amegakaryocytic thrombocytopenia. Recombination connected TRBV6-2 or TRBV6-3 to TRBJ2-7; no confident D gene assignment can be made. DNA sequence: TGTGCCAGCAGTTACCCTAAGTCTGAGCAGTACTTC. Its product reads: CASSYPKSEQYF.